A selection of T cell receptor beta chains follows, all from one sample in a study of OX40 agonist ivuxolimab in advanced cancers. TCRdb's table, derived via immunoSEQ multiplex PCR, lists solely in-frame clones and lacks some. The sample holds over 50,000 clones, 70% to 90% seen once. Material: CD4+ or CD8+ T cells sorted from blood, obtained in a trial of the OX40 agonist ivuxolimab. Receptor source: an adult with an advanced solid tumor such as melanoma, head and neck, liver or kidney cancer. The CDR3 runs from the conserved cysteine through the conserved F or W. D genes are given only for firm matches. For some rows the clone size is stated as once, few or many, or as a class when expanded; others skip it.

j_call d_call v_call clone_size cdr3_aa cdr3_nt
TRBJ1-3 TRBD1 TRBV6-6 once CASSAQGDRRDTIYF TGTGCCAGCAGCGCTCAGGGGGACAGGAGGGACACCATATATTTT
TRBJ1-4 TRBD1 TRBV7-2 - CASSPYRGVNEKLFF TGTGCCAGCAGCCCATACAGGGGGGTTAATGAAAAACTGTTTTTT
TRBJ2-3 - TRBV5-4 - CASSLAIQDTQYF TGTGCCAGCAGCTTGGCCATTCAGGATACGCAGTATTTT
TRBJ2-7 TRBD1 TRBV5-4 - CASSTAKRTGVYEQYF TGTGCCAGCAGCACCGCAAAACGAACAGGGGTCTACGAGCAGTACTTC
TRBJ2-2 TRBD1 TRBV7-9 - CASSSGQGGTTGELFF TGTGCCAGCAGCTCCGGACAGGGAGGAACCACCGGGGAGCTGTTTTTT
TRBJ1-2 TRBD1 TRBV5-6 - CASSGSGTGISYF TGTGCCAGCAGCGGGTCCGGGACAGGTATTAGTTACTTC
TRBJ1-3 TRBD1 TRBV4-1 - CASSQRETWTGASGNTIYF TGCGCCAGCAGCCAAAGGGAGACTTGGACAGGGGCCTCTGGAAACACCATATATTTT
TRBJ2-7 TRBD2 TRBV27 - CASSPAGGSYEQYF TGTGCCAGCAGTCCAGCGGGAGGTAGCTACGAGCAGTACTTC
TRBJ1-2 - TRBV7-2 - CASSFRINGYTF TGTGCCAGCAGCTTCCGTATCAATGGCTACACCTTC
TRBJ2-1 - TRBV4-2 few CASSPLGGGHNEQFF TGTGCCAGCAGCCCCCTCGGCGGGGGCCACAATGAGCAGTTCTTC
TRBJ2-3 - TRBV6-1 once CASSGGQADTQYF TGTGCCAGCAGTGGCGGGCAGGCAGATACGCAGTATTTT
TRBJ1-2 TRBD1 TRBV10-3 - CAIGSGTGDGYTF TGTGCCATCGGCTCCGGGACAGGGGATGGCTACACCTTC
TRBJ2-6 - TRBV10-2 - CASLFSGANVLTF TGCGCCAGTTTGTTCTCTGGGGCCAACGTCCTGACTTTC
TRBJ2-6 - TRBV4-3 - CASSLDGSGANVLTF TGCGCCAGCAGCTTAGACGGGTCTGGGGCCAACGTCCTGACTTTC
TRBJ2-2 - TRBV7-2 - CASSLDPGGTPLTGELFF TGTGCCAGCAGCTTGGACCCTGGGGGAACACCTCTCACCGGGGAGCTGTTTTTT
TRBJ2-7 - TRBV30 - CAWSVGPYEQYF TGTGCCTGGAGTGTCGGTCCCTACGAGCAGTACTTC
TRBJ2-3 - TRBV7-9 - CASSFGLVTDTQYF TGTGCCAGCAGCTTTGGGCTAGTCACAGATACGCAGTATTTT
TRBJ1-3 - TRBV30 - CAWSGSGNTIYF TGTGCCTGGAGCGGCTCTGGAAACACCATATATTTT
TRBJ1-5 TRBD1 TRBV7-9 - CASSPPRDRGQHQPQHF TGTGCCAGCAGCCCTCCCCGGGACAGGGGGCAACATCAGCCCCAGCATTTT
TRBJ2-2 - TRBV9 few CASSPLSVDGELFF TGTGCCAGCAGCCCTCTGAGCGTGGACGGGGAGCTGTTTTTT
TRBJ2-7 TRBD1 TRBV7-9 - CASTTGVYEQYF TGTGCCAGCACGACAGGGGTCTACGAGCAGTACTTC
TRBJ1-2 - TRBV5-8 once CASSLDGQGSGYTF TGTGCCAGCAGCTTGGATGGGCAGGGGAGCGGCTACACCTTC
TRBJ2-5 - TRBV23-1 - CASSQSGPVQETQYF TGCGCCAGCAGTCAATCGGGCCCGGTCCAAGAGACCCAGTACTTC
TRBJ1-1 - TRBV30 - CAWIPRLDRRNTEAFF TGTGCCTGGATCCCCCGACTGGATCGACGGAACACTGAAGCTTTCTTT
TRBJ1-2 - TRBV30 - CAWSVPGGGRSYTF TGTGCCTGGAGTGTACCCGGGGGGGGGCGAAGCTACACCTTC
TRBJ2-7 - TRBV19 - CASSMTGPSSYEQYF TGTGCCAGTAGTATGACAGGTCCTTCCTCCTACGAGCAGTACTTC
TRBJ2-1 - TRBV6-6 - CASRSVQGPYNEQFF TGTGCCAGCAGATCAGTCCAAGGGCCCTACAATGAGCAGTTCTTC
TRBJ2-5 TRBD2 TRBV7-2 - CASRPAGGPQETQYF TGTGCCAGCAGGCCAGCGGGAGGGCCTCAAGAGACCCAGTACTTC
TRBJ2-3 TRBD2 TRBV7-2 - CASSVGLARTDTQYF TGTGCCAGCAGCGTGGGACTAGCGCGCACAGATACGCAGTATTTT
TRBJ2-7 - TRBV29-1 - CSVEALLPEVSYEQYF TGCAGCGTTGAAGCCCTCCTACCCGAAGTCTCCTACGAGCAGTACTTC
TRBJ1-1 TRBD1 TRBV19 - CASSRTGALNTEAFF TGTGCCAGTAGTAGGACAGGGGCCTTGAACACTGAAGCTTTCTTT
TRBJ2-5 TRBD2 TRBV6-5 once CASNPLLETGGTQYF TGTGCCAGCAACCCCCTGCTAGAGACGGGAGGGACCCAGTACTTC
TRBJ2-1 - TRBV6-6 - CASGERREQFF TGTGCCAGCGGCGAAAGGAGGGAGCAGTTCTTC
TRBJ1-2 - TRBV10-3 - CAISVEQGGYGYTF TGTGCCATCAGTGTTGAACAGGGTGGATATGGCTACACCTTC
TRBJ1-3 - TRBV30 - CAWSVSGTSSGNTIYF TGTGCCTGGAGTGTCTCAGGGACGAGCTCTGGAAACACCATATATTTT
TRBJ2-7 - TRBV4-1 - CASSQGLGRATYEQYF TGCGCCAGCAGCCAAGGCCTCGGACGGGCCACCTACGAGCAGTACTTC
TRBJ2-5 - TRBV11-1 - CASSLDRVQETQYF TGTGCCAGCAGCTTAGACAGGGTCCAAGAGACCCAGTACTTC
TRBJ1-1 - TRBV14 - CASSGGPMNTEAFF TGTGCCAGCAGCGGAGGACCGATGAACACTGAAGCTTTCTTT
TRBJ2-3 - TRBV29-1 - CSVRGGWSDTQYF TGCAGCGTACGCGGGGGCTGGTCAGATACGCAGTATTTT
TRBJ2-1 - TRBV4-3 - CASSQDRDGSYNEQFF TGCGCCAGCAGCCAAGATAGGGACGGGTCCTACAATGAGCAGTTCTTC
TRBJ1-4 - TRBV7-8 - CASSLLQRTTNEKLFF TGTGCCAGCAGCTTACTCCAGCGAACAACTAATGAAAAACTGTTTTTT
TRBJ2-5 TRBD2 TRBV7-8 - CASSLEGTRRVTQYF TGTGCCAGCAGCTTAGAGGGGACTAGACGGGTGACCCAGTACTTC
TRBJ2-3 TRBD1 TRBV7-2 - CASSPGQGTDTQYF TGTGCCAGCAGCCCCGGACAGGGAACAGATACGCAGTATTTT
TRBJ2-7 - TRBV19 - CASSEGTYSYEQYF TGTGCCAGTAGTGAGGGGACTTACTCCTACGAGCAGTACTTC
TRBJ2-7 TRBD1 TRBV7-9 - CASSSQGKFGEQYF TGTGCCAGCAGCTCACAGGGGAAATTCGGCGAGCAGTACTTC
TRBJ2-7 TRBD1 TRBV5-5 - CASSLAHRDRVATNEQYF TGTGCCAGCAGCTTGGCCCATCGGGACAGGGTAGCTACAAACGAGCAGTACTTC
TRBJ2-1 - TRBV28 - CASRRRGRSSYNEQFF TGTGCCAGCAGGCGTCGAGGTAGGAGCTCCTACAATGAGCAGTTCTTC
TRBJ2-7 TRBD2 TRBV6-5 - CASSYSLAGGYEQYF TGTGCCAGCAGTTACTCGCTAGCGGGAGGGTACGAGCAGTACTTC
TRBJ2-1 - TRBV9 - CASSVEGVAYNEQFF TGTGCCAGCAGCGTAGAGGGGGTTGCCTACAATGAGCAGTTCTTC
TRBJ1-3 TRBD1 TRBV7-9 once CASSSSGTGRNTIYF TGTGCCAGCAGCTCTTCCGGGACAGGAAGAAACACCATATATTTT
TRBJ1-1 - TRBV30 - CAWKLERGTEAFF TGTGCCTGGAAGCTTGAAAGGGGAACGGAAGCTTTCTTT
TRBJ1-4 - TRBV6-5 - CASRLDEKLFF TGTGCCAGCAGACTTGATGAAAAACTGTTTTTT
TRBJ2-2 TRBD1 TRBV28 - CASSFPPPSGGATGELFF TGTGCCAGCAGTTTTCCCCCACCCTCAGGGGGAGCCACCGGGGAGCTGTTTTTT
TRBJ1-1 - TRBV6-5 - CASSYSVETEAFF TGTGCCAGCAGTTACTCGGTCGAAACTGAAGCTTTCTTT
TRBJ2-2 TRBD2 TRBV5-8 - CASSLRGAGELFF TGTGCCAGCAGCTTGCGGGGGGCCGGGGAGCTGTTTTTT